The 24 T cell receptor beta chains in this list originate from one sample, sequenced in a study of blood T cell repertoires in COVID-19. Repertoires were generated with immunoSEQ multiplex PCR, while TCRdb's copy carries only in-frame clones and drops some. The sample yields approximately 180,000 clones, more than 75% seen once. The material sequenced was peripheral blood. Every receptor here comes from a human donor in a cohort sampled during active COVID-19.

The chain combines TRBV10-3 with TRBJ1-2, with 9 bases fitting TRBD1. J was trimmed by 4 bases and V by 6 bases; bases with no gene match: 6. This CDR3 spans 14 amino acids. Germline V gene lookup returns CDR1 ENHRY and CDR2 SYGVKD. CDR3 DNA sequence: TGTGCCATCAGCTCAGGGACAGGGAGCTATGGCTACACCTTC. It specifies CAISSGTGSYGYTF.

The J gene is TRBJ2-7, the V gene TRBV27, with 10 bases fitting TRBD2. CDR1 MNHEY and CDR2 SMNVEV come from the germline V gene (reference sequence). The CDR3 covers 16 residues. Trimming at V came to 3 bases and at J to 7 bases, leaving 12 bases not matched to a gene. The CDR3 region is CASSLFPSGSSSEQYF. In DNA form, the CDR3 reads TGTGCCAGCAGTTTGTTCCCTAGCGGGAGTTCGTCAGAGCAGTACTTC.

The gene calls are TRBV14 and TRBJ1-4; D might be TRBD1 (5 bases). This CDR3 contains 14 residues. CDR1 is SGHDN, CDR2 FVKESK, per germline. The ends were cut back, 3 bases at V and 8 bases at J, with 13 bases in the middle. The CDR3 protein is CASSHAGGGEKLFF. The CDR3 coding sequence is TGTGCCAGCAGCCATGCGGGGGGAGGAGAAAAACTGTTTTTT. Complete variable domain (other parts from reference TRBV14 and TRBJ1-4): EAGVTQFPSHSVIEKGQTVTLRCDPISGHDNLYWYRRVMGKEIKFLLHFVKESKQDESGMPNNRFLAERTGGTYSTLKVQPAELEDSGVYFCASSHAGGGEKLFFGSGTQLSVL.

V gene TRBV6-5 combines with J gene TRBJ2-7; 9 nucleotides agree with TRBD1. Germline lookup yields CDR1 MNHEY and CDR2 SVGAGI. With V trimmed by 6 bases and J by 7 bases, 10 bases remained unmatched. The CDR3 loop spans 14 amino acids. This CDR3 reads CASSPSQGAGEQYF. The CDR3 nucleotides are TGTGCCAGCAGCCCATCACAGGGGGCTGGGGAGCAGTACTTC.

The J gene is TRBJ2-6, the V gene TRBV27; TRBD2 might be the D (5 bases). In germline, CDR1 is MNHEY, CDR2 SMNVEV (reference sequence). V was shortened by 5 bases and J by 4 bases, with 21 bases between the two germline ends. The CDR3 runs 18 residues. The CDR3 coding sequence is TGTGCCAGCAGTCCCTTGGCTGTCGGGGAAGCCGGGGCCAACGTCCTGACTTTC. This translates into CASSPLAVGEAGANVLTF.

The CDR3 is CASSTRTGDYGYTF. The CDR3 nucleotides read TGTGCCAGCAGCACCCGGACAGGAGACTATGGCTACACCTTC. This chain connects TRBV7-2 to TRBJ1-2; the match to TRBD1 covers 7 bases. CDR1 SGHTA and CDR2 FQGNSA come from the germline V gene. Trimming removed 5 bases from V and 3 bases from J; junction bases left unmatched: 6. The CDR3 covers 14 residues.

J is TRBJ2-2 and V is TRBV5-1; TRBD2 aligns across 10 bases. Germline V CDR1 and CDR2: SGHRS, YFSETQ. This CDR3 is built from 16 residues. The trim removed 0 bases at V and 7 bases at J, leaving 6 bases unmatched. CDR3 DNA sequence: TGCGCCAGCAGCTTGGAAGCGGGGGGGCCCATCGGGGAGCTGTTTTTT. Translating gives CASSLEAGGPIGELFF.

The chain joins TRBV7-2 to TRBJ1-1; D gene unclear. This CDR3 region has 13 residues. V was pared by 2 bases and J by 10 bases, with 14 bases between. Germline assignment: CDR1 SGHTA and CDR2 FQGNSA. In nucleotides, the CDR3 is TGTGCCAGCAGCTTAAGTCAGGATTATAGAGCTTTCTTT. Its protein product is CASSLSQDYRAFF.

The chain employs TRBV5-1 and TRBJ2-7; 7 positions agree with TRBD1. The ends lost 2 bases at V and 3 bases at J; junction bases unmatched: 8. Germline CDR1 is SGHRS and CDR2 is YFSETQ. The CDR3 totals 15 residues. The CDR3 DNA reads as TGCGCCAGCAGCTTAGGGCAGGGGGATCTCTACGAGCAGTACTTC. Translation: CASSLGQGDLYEQYF.

The rearrangement uses TRBV7-2 and TRBJ2-1; 8 bases align to TRBD2. Germline V lookup: CDR1 SGHTA, CDR2 FQGNSA. V shed 5 bases and J 13 bases; nucleotides not matched to a gene: 13. The CDR3 extends over 14 amino acids. The chain's CDR3 is CASSLKRLGTSQFF. The CDR3 DNA reads as TGTGCCAGCAGCCTTAAAAGACTCGGGACTAGTCAGTTCTTC. The full variable domain, its missing parts supplied by reference TRBV7-2 and TRBJ2-1, is GAGVSQSPSNKVTEKGKDVELRCDPISGHTALYWYRQSLGQGLEFLIYFQGNSAPDKSGLPSDRFSAERTGGSVSTLTIQRTQQEDSAVYLCASSLKRLGTSQFFGPGTRLTVL.

The rearrangement joins TRBV19 to TRBJ2-3; TRBD1 matches at 7 bases. Germline assignment: CDR1 LNHDA and CDR2 SQIVND (reference sequence). The CDR3 extends over 15 amino acids. V trimming: 6 bases; J trimming: 1 base; junction bases outside the gene matches: 7. In DNA, the CDR3 is TGTGCCAGTAGGAAGGGACAGAGGGGCACAGATACGCAGTATTTT. Translating gives CASRKGQRGTDTQYF.

The V gene is TRBV9, the J gene TRBJ1-2; D gene unclear. The V and J ends lost 0 bases and 4 bases respectively, with 10 bases between them. CDR3 length: 14 residues. Germline V gives CDR1 SGDLS, CDR2 YYNGEE. In nucleotides, the CDR3 is TGTGCCAGCAGCGTAGACGTAGGGAGCTATGGCTACACCTTC. This translates into CASSVDVGSYGYTF.

The J gene is TRBJ1-4, the V gene TRBV5-5; 7 bases align to TRBD1. CDR1 and CDR2 (germline): SGHKS, YYEKEE (reference sequence). The junction had 11 bases not matched to a gene; V was cut back by 2 bases and J by 7 bases. The CDR3 length is 16 residues. CDR3 nucleotide sequence: TGTGCCAGCAGCTTAAGTGAGGGGGCGGCCAGTGAAAAACTGTTTTTT. Its translation: CASSLSEGAASEKLFF.

The chain has TRBV6-5 and TRBJ1-1; TRBD1 matches at 7 bases. The CDR3 is 15 amino acids. With V trimmed by 7 bases and J by 1 base, 9 bases remained unmatched. Germline V gene sequence: CDR1 MNHEY, CDR2 SVGAGI. CDR3 DNA sequence: TGTGCCAGCAATCAAAACGGGACAGCGAACACTGAAGCTTTCTTT. Its protein is CASNQNGTANTEAFF.

This sequence joins TRBV5-5 and TRBJ2-7; TRBD1 matches 9 bases. V lost 0 bases, J lost 3 bases, and 1 base stayed unmatched. The V gene's germline CDR1 is SGHKS and CDR2 YYEKEE (reference sequence). The CDR3 contains 14 residues. The CDR3 is CASSLGTGVYEQYF. As DNA, the CDR3 is TGTGCCAGCAGCTTGGGGACAGGGGTCTACGAGCAGTACTTC.

V is TRBV5-6 and J is TRBJ1-2; 10 positions match TRBD1. The CDR3 has 13 residues. Germline CDR1 is SGHDT and CDR2 is YYEEEE. Trimming cost V 4 bases and J 8 bases; bases outside gene matches: 5. The CDR3 is CASSPGTGDGYTF. The CDR3 DNA reads as TGTGCCAGCAGCCCCGGGACAGGGGACGGCTACACCTTC.

CDR3 in DNA: TGTGCCAGCAGTTGGACAGGGGACTATGGCTACACCTTC. Protein sequence: CASSWTGDYGYTF. This chain joins TRBV6-5 and TRBJ1-2, with 9 bases that match TRBD1. CDR1 and CDR2 from the germline V gene are MNHEY and SVGAGI. V dropped 4 bases and J dropped 3; count of bases not matched to a gene: 0. This CDR3 is 13 amino acids long.

The chain employs TRBV19 and TRBJ1-1, with TRBD1 as a possible D gene (6 bases). Trimming took 9 bases from V and 0 from J, leaving 11 bases between them. The CDR3 is 13 amino acids. Germline-derived CDR1 and CDR2 are LNHDA and SQIVND (reference sequence). CDR3 nucleotide sequence: TGTGCCAGCCGGACAGCGTTGAACACTGAAGCTTTCTTT. It specifies CASRTALNTEAFF.

The CDR3 protein is CAWRGTGAGELFF. CDR3 nucleotide sequence: TGTGCCTGGAGGGGGACAGGGGCCGGGGAGCTGTTTTTT. The rearrangement uses TRBV30 and TRBJ2-2; 10 bases align to TRBD1. After removal of 3 bases from V and 6 bases from J, the junction contained 1 base not matched to a gene. In germline, CDR1 is GTSNPN, CDR2 SVGIG (reference sequence). This CDR3 has 13 amino acids. The complete variable domain, with remaining parts taken from reference TRBV30 and TRBJ2-2, reads SQTIHQWPATLVQPVGSPLSLECTVEGTSNPNLYWYRQAAGRGLQLLFYSVGIGQISSEVPQNLSASRPQDRQFILSSKKLLLSDSGFYLCAWRGTGAGELFFGEGSRLTVL.

This chain connects TRBV2 to TRBJ2-7; a possible D gene is TRBD1 (5 bases). Germline CDR1 is SNHLY and CDR2 is FYNNEI. CDR3 size: 12 residues. V dropped 2 bases and J dropped 7 bases, with 9 bases sitting between them. In DNA, the CDR3 is TGTGCCAGCAGTGAACAGGGTTATGAGCAGTACTTC. Amino acids: CASSEQGYEQYF. The variable domain in full, completed from reference TRBV2 and TRBJ2-7, reads EPEVTQTPSHQVTQMGQEVILRCVPISNHLYFYWYRQILGQKVEFLVSFYNNEISEKSEIFDDQFSVERPDGSNFTLKIRSTKLEDSAMYFCASSEQGYEQYFGPGTRLTVT.

The V gene is TRBV3-1 (or the pseudogene TRBV3-2), the J gene TRBJ2-2; 12 positions agree with TRBD2. Germline lookup yields CDR1 LGHDT and CDR2 YNNKEL (reference sequence). This CDR3 contains 18 residues. The ends lost 1 base at V and 4 bases at J; junction bases unmatched: 7. CDR3 nucleotide sequence: TGTGCCAGCAGCCAAGTACTAGCGGGGGGCCGTGGCACCGGGGAGCTGTTTTTT. This gives the protein CASSQVLAGGRGTGELFF.

About this clone: This CDR3 is also generated by other DNA sequences in the sample. V usage is TRBV6-2 or TRBV6-3 and J usage is TRBJ1-3; no clear D. The CDR3 loop spans 14 amino acids. CDR1 MNHEY and CDR2 SVGEGT come from the germline V gene. V was trimmed by 2 bases and J by 2 bases, leaving 7 bases between them. CDR3 in DNA: TGTGCCAGCAGTTACGGCGGAACTGGAAACACCATATATTTT. Protein: CASSYGGTGNTIYF.

The CDR3 loop reads CSVVSRGAYEQYF. The CDR3 DNA is TGCAGCGTTGTTTCGCGGGGGGCCTACGAGCAGTACTTC. The chain has TRBV29-1 and TRBJ2-7; 8 positions agree with TRBD2. The CDR3 consists of 13 residues. Germline V CDR1 and CDR2: SQVTM, ANQGSEA. With 4 bases clipped from V and 2 bases from J, the junction kept 4 bases outside the gene matches.

The chain has TRBV7-2 and TRBJ2-5; TRBD2 matches at 9 bases. With V trimmed by 6 bases and J by 7 bases, 9 bases remained unmatched. Germline V lookup: CDR1 SGHTA, CDR2 FQGNSA. The CDR3 totals 14 residues. CDR3 region: CASRGAISGGTQYF. In nucleotides, the CDR3 is TGTGCCAGCAGGGGAGCAATTAGCGGGGGGACCCAGTACTTC.